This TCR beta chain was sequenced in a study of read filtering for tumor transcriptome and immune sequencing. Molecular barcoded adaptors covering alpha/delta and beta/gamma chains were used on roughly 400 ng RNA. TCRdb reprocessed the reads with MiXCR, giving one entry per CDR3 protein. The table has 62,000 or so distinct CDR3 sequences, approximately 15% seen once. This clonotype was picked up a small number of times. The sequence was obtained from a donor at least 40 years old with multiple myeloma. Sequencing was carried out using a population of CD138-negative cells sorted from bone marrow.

The chain's CDR3 is CSVEEAGLHISGANVLTF. The CDR3 nucleotides read TGCAGCGTTGAAGAGGCAGGGCTCCATATCTCTGGGGCCAACGTCCTGACTTTC. V usage is TRBV29-1 and J usage is TRBJ2-6; the D gene is possibly TRBD1 (5 bases). Germline CDR1 SQVTM, CDR2 ANQGSEA. The CDR3 spans 18 residues. Trimming cost V 0 bases and J 0 bases, with 15 bases left between them.